This T cell receptor beta chain was captured by sequencing in a study of shared clonotypes between healthy human individuals. The study, taken as a whole, reports: Sample collection involved blood only; tissue repertoires are likely different.

Method: immunoSEQ multiplex PCR; TCRdb's copy keeps in-frame clones and lacks some. The sample includes millions of clones, about 95% of them seen just once. Worth noting for this clone: Its antigen is as yet unknown.

Germline CDR1 and CDR2: MGHDK and SYGVNS. The CDR3 contains 12 residues. The V and J ends lost 4 bases and 8 bases respectively, with 8 bases between them. Positive CCR7 selection of CD45RO-negative cells yielded the naive CD8 cells, and terminally differentiated effector memory CD45RA+ cells were excluded. Input material: naive CD8+ T cells sorted from blood. The rearrangement links TRBV25-1 to TRBJ1-4; no clear D gene. This TCR derives from a man between 18 and 29 years old in good health. CDR3 protein: CASSVTAEKLFF. The CDR3, as DNA: TGTGCCAGCAGTGTTACGGCGGAAAAACTGTTTTTT.